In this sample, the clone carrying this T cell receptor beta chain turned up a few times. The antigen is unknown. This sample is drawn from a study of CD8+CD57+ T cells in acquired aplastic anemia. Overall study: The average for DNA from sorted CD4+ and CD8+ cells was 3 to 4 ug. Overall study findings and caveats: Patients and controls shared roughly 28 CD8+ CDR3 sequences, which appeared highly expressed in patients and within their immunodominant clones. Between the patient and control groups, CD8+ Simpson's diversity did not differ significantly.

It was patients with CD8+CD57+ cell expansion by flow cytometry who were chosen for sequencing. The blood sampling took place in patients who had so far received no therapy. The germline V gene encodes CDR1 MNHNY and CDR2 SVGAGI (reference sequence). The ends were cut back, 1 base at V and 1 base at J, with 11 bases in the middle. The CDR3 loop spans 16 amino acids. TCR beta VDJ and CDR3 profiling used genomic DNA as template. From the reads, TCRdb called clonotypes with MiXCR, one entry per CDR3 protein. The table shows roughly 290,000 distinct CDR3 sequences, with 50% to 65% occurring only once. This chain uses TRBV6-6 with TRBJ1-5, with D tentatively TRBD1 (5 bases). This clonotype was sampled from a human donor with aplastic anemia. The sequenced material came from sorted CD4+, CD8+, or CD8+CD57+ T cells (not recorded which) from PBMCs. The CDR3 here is CASSYFLGESNQPQHF. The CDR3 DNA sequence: TGTGCCAGCAGTTACTTTTTGGGGGAAAGCAATCAGCCCCAGCATTTT.